Each of the 2 T cell receptor beta chains below was sequenced from the same sample in a study of cytomegalovirus exposure and HLA in healthy donors. The PCR contained 60 Vbeta and 13 Jbeta primers. TCRdb's copy holds only in-frame clones and misses some; the assay was immunoSEQ multiplex PCR. The table includes roughly 160,000 clones, 70% to 85% detected once. Sequencing was done on a sample of PBMCs. The receptors shown here come from a man in his forties in good health and CMV-seronegative.

This clone has a single count. The J gene is TRBJ2-7, the V gene TRBV4-2; the match to TRBD1 covers 8 bases. Germline CDR1 reads LGHNA; CDR2 reads YNFKEQ. The CDR3 is 16 amino acids. With V trimmed by 4 bases and J by 7 bases, 15 bases remained unmatched. The CDR3 coding sequence is TGTGCCAGCAGCCCCAGTTTAGGCAGGGGGCTGGGGGAGCAGTACTTC. Its translation: CASSPSLGRGLGEQYF.

The CDR3 DNA follows: TGCGCCAGCAGCCTAACTGCGCGCGGGGCCAGCTCCTACGAGCAGTACTTC. Its protein product is CASSLTARGASSYEQYF. The chain employs TRBV4-1 and TRBJ2-7, with a possible D match to TRBD2 (6 bases). Between the trimmed V and J ends, which lost 4 bases and 0 bases, there was a span of 19 bases. This CDR3 has 17 amino acids. The germline CDR1 and CDR2 sequences are MGHRA and YSYEKL.